The rows below give T cell receptor beta chains drawn from one sample of a study of cytomegalovirus exposure and HLA in healthy donors. The repertoire was sequenced with immunoSEQ multiplex PCR; TCRdb's copy has only in-frame clones and lacks some. The table includes about 100,000 clones, about 77% detected once. The sample taken for sequencing was PBMCs. These receptors originate from a woman between 50 and 59 years old in good health and CMV-seropositive. Each CDR3 is given with its conserved first and last residue. Fields, in order: V gene, D gene, J gene, clone size, CDR3 DNA, CDR3 protein. D genes are given only for firm matches. Clone size is stated in some rows and not others, as once, few, many or a class when expanded.

>TRBV7-9|.|TRBJ1-4|.
TGTTCCAGCAGCTTGGGCCTTAGAACTAATGAAAAACTGTTTTTT
CSSSLGLRTNEKLFF
>TRBV5-1|.|TRBJ2-7|.
TGCGCCAGCAGCTTGGTAGGGGGAGCGTACGAGCAGTACTTC
CASSLVGGAYEQYF
>TRBV5-5|TRBD1|TRBJ1-5|.
TGTGCCAGCAGCCCCGGACAGGGAGAACAGCCCCAGCATTTT
CASSPGQGEQPQHF
>TRBV27|.|TRBJ2-3|.
TGTGCCAGCAGTGCGGGACAGCCCACAGGGACAGATACGCAGTATTTT
CASSAGQPTGTDTQYF
>TRBV19|TRBD1|TRBJ1-1|.
TGTGCCAGTAGCGATATACAGGGGCTCAACACTGAAGCTTTCTTT
CASSDIQGLNTEAFF
>TRBV7-9|.|TRBJ1-2|.
TGTGCCAGCAGCTTGGGCAGGGCCGACTATGGCTACACCTTC
CASSLGRADYGYTF
>TRBV7-9|.|TRBJ2-3|.
TGTGCCAGCAGCTTAAGGGGTCACACCTACACAGATACGCAGTATTTT
CASSLRGHTYTDTQYF
>TRBV11-2|.|TRBJ2-1|few
TGTGCCAGCAGCCCTGATCGTGGACAAGAGCAGTTCTTC
CASSPDRGQEQFF
>TRBV5-6|TRBD1|TRBJ1-1|.
TGTGCCAGCAGTACCCCAGGGGGTAACACTGAAGCTTTCTTT
CASSTPGGNTEAFF
>TRBV6-5|TRBD1|TRBJ2-7|.
TGTGCCAGCAGCCCCACAAGACAGGGAATCCACGAGCAGTACTTC
CASSPTRQGIHEQYF
>TRBV7-3|TRBD2|TRBJ2-1|.
TGTGCCAGCAGCTCTAGCGGGAATTCCTACAATGAGCAGTTCTTC
CASSSSGNSYNEQFF
>TRBV7-8|.|TRBJ1-2|.
TGTGCCAGCAGTTTAATACAGGGAATAAACTATGGCTACACCTTC
CASSLIQGINYGYTF
>TRBV30|TRBD2|TRBJ2-3|once
TGTGCCTGGGGGGGACTAGCGGGGAGCACAGATACGCAGTATTTT
CAWGGLAGSTDTQYF
>TRBV30|.|TRBJ2-5|.
TGTGCCTGGAGTGTATTTAGAGAGGCCCAGTACTTC
CAWSVFREAQYF
>TRBV6-1|.|TRBJ1-2|.
TGTGCCAGCAGTGAGGCAGGGAACTATGGCTACACCTTC
CASSEAGNYGYTF
>TRBV4-1|.|TRBJ2-7|.
TGCGCCAGCAGCCAAGGCCAGGGGAGCTACGAGCAGTACTTC
CASSQGQGSYEQYF
>TRBV11-2|.|TRBJ2-1|.
TGTGCCAGCAGCTTAGGACAGAATGAGCAGTTCTTC
CASSLGQNEQFF
>TRBV30|TRBD1|TRBJ1-2|.
TGTGCCGGACAGGGGGTCTATGGCTACACCTTC
CAGQGVYGYTF
>TRBV5-4|.|TRBJ2-7|.
TGTGCCAGCAGCTTGGGCAGGGGTTCCTACGAGCAGTACTTC
CASSLGRGSYEQYF
>TRBV18|.|TRBJ2-7|.
TGTGCCAGCTCACCGGGCGGGACGCTCTCCTACGAGCAATACTTC
CASSPGGTLSYEQYF
>TRBV5-1|.|TRBJ2-3|once
TGCGCCAGCAGCTCCCGACAGGCCGGGGCAGATACGCAGTATTTT
CASSSRQAGADTQYF
>TRBV27|.|TRBJ2-1|few
TGTGCCAGCAGTCCCAGGGACAATGAGCAGTTCTTC
CASSPRDNEQFF
>TRBV11-3|.|TRBJ1-1|.
TGTGCCAGCAGCCCTGGGGGCAGAATGAACACTGAAGCTTTCTTT
CASSPGGRMNTEAFF